One and the same sample provided the 24 T cell receptor beta chains below, sequenced in a study of Ad26.COV2.S vaccination and SARS-CoV-2 variants. Described treatment: about 20 received Ad26.COV2.S at low or high dose, single or two shots; about 5 received placebo; per-sample allocation not given. Day 63 after the first vaccine or placebo injection was the time point for sampling. Profiled with immunoSEQ multiplex PCR; TCRdb holds only in-frame clones, not every one. The data show some 290,000 clones, with approximately 86% seen just once and 2% to 2.5% held by the top ten. The sample here was peripheral blood, taken in a trial of Ad26.COV2.S vaccine versus placebo. The source of these receptors is a person between 18 and 59 years old who received the Ad26.COV2.S COVID-19 vaccine or a placebo.

Note on this clone: The germline gene is not matched at one end of the junction; a read error may be the cause. The chain uses TRBV7-9 and TRBJ2-1; 8 bases align to TRBD1. From germline, CDR1 is SEHNR and CDR2 FQNEAQ (reference sequence). The CDR3 is made up of 15 amino acids. This CDR3 reads CASSLVGQGYSEQFF. The CDR3, as DNA: TGTGCCAGCAGCTTAGTAGGACAGGGATACAGTGAGCAGTTCTTC.

The chain carries TRBV3-1 (or the pseudogene TRBV3-2) and TRBJ1-5; weak D call: TRBD1 (6 bases). The germline V gene has CDR1 LGHDT and CDR2 YNNKEL (reference sequence). The ends were cut back, 5 bases at V and 4 bases at J, with 12 bases in the middle. CDR3 length equals 14 residues. The CDR3 loop is CASSSGQLNQPQHF. Written as DNA, the CDR3 is TGTGCCAGCAGCTCCGGACAGCTAAATCAGCCCCAGCATTTT.

The gene calls are TRBV5-6 and TRBJ2-7; no firm D call. This CDR3 is built from 17 residues. V dropped 2 bases and J dropped 3 bases, with 21 bases sitting between them. Germline CDR1 is SGHDT and CDR2 is YYEEEE. CDR3 sequence: CASSLLIDLSPHYEQYF. CDR3 DNA sequence: TGTGCCAGCAGCTTATTAATCGATTTGTCTCCCCACTACGAGCAGTACTTC.

V is TRBV20-1 and J is TRBJ1-3; D might be TRBD1 (5 bases). CDR1 is DFQATT and CDR2 is SNEGSKA in the germline V gene (reference sequence). V was trimmed by 2 bases and J by 7 bases, leaving 6 bases between them. The CDR3 spans 11 residues. As DNA, the CDR3 is TGCAGTGCTAGACGGGGGAACACCATATATTTT. The encoded protein is CSARRGNTIYF.

This clone was picked up many times. The rearrangement joins TRBV15 to TRBJ1-1; 7 positions match TRBD1. With 2 bases clipped from V and 0 bases from J, the junction kept 6 bases outside the gene matches. The V gene's germline CDR1 is LNHNV and CDR2 YYDKDF (reference sequence). The CDR3 sequence is 16 residues long. The CDR3 sequence: CATSRPIQGMNTEAFF. In DNA, the CDR3 is TGTGCCACCAGCAGACCGATACAGGGGATGAACACTGAAGCTTTCTTT.

Only a few counts were recorded for this clone. The rearrangement links TRBV27 to TRBJ1-5; 8 positions agree with TRBD1. This CDR3 spans 15 amino acids. CDR1 is MNHEY and CDR2 is SMNVEV in the germline V gene (reference sequence). The V segment lost 3 bases and the J segment 3 bases; nucleotides outside the gene matches: 4. The CDR3 bases are TGTGCCAGCAGTTTTAGGACAGGGTTCAATCAGCCCCAGCATTTT. Protein product: CASSFRTGFNQPQHF.

The V and J genes are TRBV10-3 and TRBJ2-5; 13 bases match TRBD2. The CDR3 length is 14 residues. Germline loops: CDR1 ENHRY, CDR2 SYGVKD. J was trimmed by 4 bases and V by 4 bases; bases with no gene match: 0. The CDR3 reads CAISGTSGGETQYF. CDR3 bases: TGTGCCATCAGTGGGACTAGCGGGGGAGAGACCCAGTACTTC.

This chain's CDR3 is CASSRQLAGGQDTQYF. In nucleotides, the CDR3 is TGTGCCAGCAGCCGCCAACTAGCGGGGGGCCAGGATACGCAGTATTTT. V usage is TRBV3-1 (or the pseudogene TRBV3-2) and J usage is TRBJ2-3, with 12 bases lining up with TRBD2. The CDR3 has 16 residues. The V segment lost 4 bases and the J segment 6 bases; nucleotides outside the gene matches: 8. The germline V gene encodes CDR1 LGHDT and CDR2 YNNKEL (reference sequence).

The chain has TRBV4-1 and TRBJ1-1; D remains unclear. The CDR3 length is 16 residues. V shed 0 bases and J shed 4 bases, with 15 bases lying between them. Germline CDR1 is MGHRA and CDR2 is YSYEKL. For the CDR3, the DNA is TGCGCCAGCAGCCAAGATGGCGGGGTACGGGGCACTGAAGCTTTCTTT. Translating it yields CASSQDGGVRGTEAFF.

The J gene is TRBJ2-2, the V gene TRBV11-3, with 9 bases matching TRBD1. The CDR3 spans 15 residues. V was pared by 5 bases and J by 6 bases, with 7 bases of the junction left unmatched. Germline-derived CDR1 and CDR2 are SGHNT and YENEEA. CDR3 nucleotide sequence: TGTGCCAGCAGCAGTGGGACAGGGTATCCCGGGGAGCTGTTTTTT. Translating it yields CASSSGTGYPGELFF.

This sequence joins TRBV1 and TRBJ1-1; TRBD1 is the table's D call, not checked against the DNA. TRBV1 corresponds to a pseudogene. The length of the CDR3 is 19 residues. In DNA form, the CDR3 reads TGCACCAGCAGCCAAGTGGGACACAGGGGGTCGTTAATGAACACTGAAGCTTTCTTT. Residues: CTSSQVGHRGSLMNTEAFF.

There are a few counts of this clone. The chain couples TRBV7-8 to TRBJ1-2, with a possible D match to TRBD1 (5 bases). From germline, CDR1 is SGHVS and CDR2 FQNEAQ. This CDR3 is built from 15 residues. Trimming left V 5 bases short and J 8 bases short, with 21 bases between. CDR3 nucleotides: TGTGCCAGCAGCCCCGACAGAGACCTATCCGGCGGCTACACCTTC. Its protein is CASSPDRDLSGGYTF. Combining the CDR3 with reference TRBV7-8 and TRBJ1-2 gives the whole variable domain GAGVSQSPRYKVAKRGQDVALRCDPISGHVSLFWYQQALGQGPEFLTYFQNEAQLDKSGLPSDRFFAERPEGSVSTLKIQRTQQEDSAVYLCASSPDRDLSGGYTFGSGTRLTVV.

This clone was counted once. CDR3 loop: CASSDEGSFGGSSYEQYF. In DNA form, the CDR3 reads TGTGCCAGCAGTGATGAGGGTAGTTTCGGCGGGAGCTCCTACGAGCAGTACTTC. The chain carries TRBV2 and TRBJ2-7, with TRBD2 matching 7 bases. Germline V gives CDR1 SNHLY, CDR2 FYNNEI. CDR3 length: 18 amino acids. V was pared by 3 bases and J by 0 bases, with 14 bases of the junction left unmatched. The full variable domain, its missing parts supplied by reference TRBV2 and TRBJ2-7, is EPEVTQTPSHQVTQMGQEVILRCVPISNHLYFYWYRQILGQKVEFLVSFYNNEISEKSEIFDDQFSVERPDGSNFTLKIRSTKLEDSAMYFCASSDEGSFGGSSYEQYFGPGTRLTVT.

This rearrangement joins TRBV19 to TRBJ1-1, with D hard to call. Germline CDR1 is LNHDA and CDR2 is SQIVND (reference sequence). The CDR3 sequence is 13 residues long. The V end was cut by 1 base, the J end by 3 bases, with 6 bases between. Here the CDR3 DNA reads TGTGCCAGTAGTATAGCCGGATACACTGAAGCTTTCTTT. Protein product: CASSIAGYTEAFF.

The J gene is TRBJ2-1, the V gene TRBV15, with 7 bases that match TRBD1. From germline, CDR1 is LNHNV and CDR2 YYDKDF (reference sequence). The CDR3 runs to 16 residues. J was trimmed by 2 bases and V by 4 bases; bases with no gene match: 8. The CDR3: CATSTLTGQAYNEQFF. The CDR3 DNA sequence: TGTGCCACCAGCACCCTCACAGGACAGGCCTACAATGAGCAGTTCTTC.

J is TRBJ1-5 and V is TRBV6-5; no reliable D call. Germline V lookup: CDR1 MNHEY, CDR2 SVGAGI. There are 12 residues in the CDR3. Trimming cost V 5 bases and J 4 bases, with 6 bases left between them. The DNA of the CDR3 is TGTGCCAGCAGTAGCCTAAATCAGCCCCAGCATTTT. Its translation: CASSSLNQPQHF.

The V gene is TRBV20-1, the J gene TRBJ1-2, with D uncertain. The V and J ends lost 3 bases and 0 bases respectively, with 8 bases between them. This CDR3 contains 13 residues. Germline loops: CDR1 DFQATT, CDR2 SNEGSKA (reference sequence). Here the CDR3 DNA reads TGCAGTGCTAGTTCGCGAGCTAACTATGGCTACACCTTC. Its protein product is CSASSRANYGYTF.

This chain links TRBV28 with TRBJ1-5; D uncertain. Germline loops: CDR1 MDHEN, CDR2 SYDVKM. The CDR3 covers 12 residues. V shed 7 bases and J shed 5 bases, with 9 bases lying between them. The CDR3 DNA follows: TGTGCCAGCAAACGAGGCCATCAGCCCCAGCATTTT. Protein product: CASKRGHQPQHF.

This chain connects TRBV28 to TRBJ2-7, with D unclear. Germline V gives CDR1 MDHEN, CDR2 SYDVKM. The V and J ends lost 5 bases and 0 bases respectively, with 17 bases between them. The CDR3 is 16 residues long. This CDR3 reads CASSLLGQADSYEQYF. In DNA form, the CDR3 reads TGTGCCAGCAGTCTCCTCGGGCAGGCCGACTCCTACGAGCAGTACTTC.

This clone was seen only once. The chain employs TRBV15 and TRBJ1-1; D might be TRBD1 (6 bases). The CDR3 is 15 amino acids. The germline V gene has CDR1 LNHNV and CDR2 YYDKDF (reference sequence). V was trimmed by 6 bases and J by 4 bases, leaving 18 bases between them. DNA for the CDR3: TGTGCCACCAGTGGGTTGGGGGCGCGTGCCACTGAAGCTTTCTTT. Its translation is CATSGLGARATEAFF. The full variable domain, rest sourced from reference TRBV15 and TRBJ1-1, is DAMVIQNPRYQVTQFGKPVTLSCSQTLNHNVMYWYQQKSSQAPKLLFHYYDKDFNNEADTPDNFQSRRPNTSFCFLDIRSPGLGDTAMYLCATSGLGARATEAFFGQGTRLTVV.

This chain links TRBV10-3 with TRBJ2-5; D gene uncertain. CDR3 size: 12 residues. Germline V gene sequence: CDR1 ENHRY, CDR2 SYGVKD. The V end was cut by 6 bases, the J end by 2 bases, with 7 bases between. CDR3 sequence: CAIRSPQETQYF. In DNA form, the CDR3 reads TGTGCCATCAGATCCCCTCAAGAGACCCAGTACTTC.

The chain employs TRBV28 and TRBJ1-5; possibly TRBD1 for D (5 bases). This CDR3 is built from 15 residues. Trimming cost V 6 bases and J 5 bases, with 17 bases left between them. Germline V CDR1 and CDR2: MDHEN, SYDVKM. The CDR3 is CASSPRGMGDQPQHF. CDR3 DNA: TGTGCCAGCAGCCCCCGGGGGATGGGGGATCAGCCCCAGCATTTT.

The chain combines TRBV28 with TRBJ2-3; no reliable D call. The CDR3 covers 15 residues. The ends were cut back, 8 bases at V and 1 base at J, with 16 bases in the middle. Germline lookup yields CDR1 MDHEN and CDR2 SYDVKM. CDR3 in amino acids: CASRPRGTGTDTQYF. CDR3 nucleotide sequence: TGTGCCAGCCGCCCTCGCGGAACCGGCACAGATACGCAGTATTTT.

V and J are TRBV5-1 and TRBJ2-5; 11 bases agree with TRBD2. Germline V lookup: CDR1 SGHRS, CDR2 YFSETQ. Trimming took 2 bases from V and 4 from J; bases not matched to a gene: 10. The CDR3 runs 17 residues. Written as DNA, the CDR3 is TGCGCCAGCAGCTTCACTAGCGGGGGTCTGGGGGGAGAGACCCAGTACTTC. As protein: CASSFTSGGLGGETQYF.